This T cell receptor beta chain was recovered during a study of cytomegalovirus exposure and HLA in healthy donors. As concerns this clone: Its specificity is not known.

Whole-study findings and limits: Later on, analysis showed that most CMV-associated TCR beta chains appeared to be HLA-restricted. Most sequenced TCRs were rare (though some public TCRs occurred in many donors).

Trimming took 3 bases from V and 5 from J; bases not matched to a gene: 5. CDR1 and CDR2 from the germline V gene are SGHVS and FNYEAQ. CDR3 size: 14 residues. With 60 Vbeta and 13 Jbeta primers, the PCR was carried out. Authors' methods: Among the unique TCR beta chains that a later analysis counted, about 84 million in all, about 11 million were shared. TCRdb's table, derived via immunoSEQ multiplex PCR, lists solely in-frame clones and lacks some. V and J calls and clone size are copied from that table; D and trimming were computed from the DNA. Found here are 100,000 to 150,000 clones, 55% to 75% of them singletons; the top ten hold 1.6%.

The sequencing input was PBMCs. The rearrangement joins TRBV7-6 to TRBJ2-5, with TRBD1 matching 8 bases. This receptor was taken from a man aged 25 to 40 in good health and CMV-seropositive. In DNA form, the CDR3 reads TGTGCCAGCAGCTTTAGCAGGGGGCGGGAGACCCAGTACTTC. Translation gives CASSFSRGRETQYF. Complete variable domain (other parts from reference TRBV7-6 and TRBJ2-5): GAGVSQSPRYKVTKRGQDVALRCDPISGHVSLYWYRQALGQGPEFLTYFNYEAQQDKSGLPNDRFSAERPEGSISTLTIQRTEQRDSAMYRCASSFSRGRETQYFGPGTRLLVL.